This T cell receptor (beta chain) stems from a study of shared T cell receptors in the human thymus. Germline values: CDR1 KGHSH, CDR2 LQKENI. The CDR3 consists of 18 residues. V lost 3 bases, J lost 0 bases, and 18 bases lay in between. This table comes from immunoSEQ multiplex PCR, and its TCRdb copy is limited to in-frame clones, with some not included. The sample has approximately 68,000 clones, 90% to 95% seen once. This sequence joins TRBV18 and TRBJ1-3; no reliable D call. Sample: thymocytes. This clonotype originated in a human donor. In DNA form, the CDR3 reads TGTGCCAGCTCACCGCAATACATGCGCCGGCTCTCTGGAAACACCATATATTTT. It yields the protein CASSPQYMRRLSGNTIYF.